Listed here are 2 T cell receptor beta chains from one sample, sequenced in a study of CD8 T cells in Susac syndrome. Reverse transcription of about 0.45 to 1 ug RNA was performed with random hexamers. TCRdb re-called the immunoSEQ multiplex PCR reads through MiXCR, storing one row per CDR3 protein. This table has some 260,000 distinct CDR3 sequences, around 93% appearing once. The sample consisted of CD4+ T cells from PBMCs. These receptors all stem from a human donor with multiple sclerosis.

The rearrangement joins TRBV30 to TRBJ1-4; tentatively, D is TRBD1 (6 bases). Deletions cut 2 bases from V and 6 bases from J, with 16 bases between. Germline lookup yields CDR1 GTSNPN and CDR2 SVGIG (reference sequence). This CDR3 comprises 15 residues. This CDR3 is CAWSPRRTEYEKLFF. The CDR3 DNA sequence: TGTGCCTGGAGTCCCCGGCGGACAGAGTATGAAAAACTGTTTTTT.

The V call is TRBV7-8, the J call TRBJ2-1; D is unclear. Per germline, CDR1 SGHVS and CDR2 FQNEAQ. The CDR3 length is 17 residues. V was cut by 7 bases and J by 0 bases, with 19 bases left in between. The CDR3 bases are TGTGCCAGCACCCAGGAAGGCGCGAGACGCTCCTACAATGAGCAGTTCTTC. Encoded protein: CASTQEGARRSYNEQFF.